The following is a TCR beta chain sequence with its context. Antigen specificity is unknown. DNA at 200 ng, around 30,000 T cell genomes, went into sorted-subset replicate PCRs. Data came from immunoSEQ multiplex PCR; TCRdb stores just in-frame clones and leaves some out. The sample has roughly 1,000,000 clones; about 80% are singletons. The sample comes from a study of shared clonotypes between healthy human individuals. In the study overall: Each donor contributed plates that comprised three CD4 naive, three CD4 memory, two CD8 naive and one CD8 memory. General observations from the study: Some naive CD4 clonotypes, 4.5% to 5.5%, turned up in common across a handful of donors.

V gave up 2 bases and J gave up 6 bases, with 5 bases separating them. The germline gives CDR1 MNHEY, CDR2 SVGAGI. The CDR3 runs to 11 residues. From CD4+ cells came CD45RA+ naive and CD45RA-negative memory subsets. Sequenced: memory CD4+ T cells from PBMCs. The sample's subset: CD45RA-negative fraction. This chain uses TRBV6-5 with TRBJ2-7; D remains ambiguous. This TCR was sampled from a man aged 18 to 29 in good health. Some clones in this sample may be carry-over from other donors' samples. The CDR3 region has the DNA TGTGCCAGCAGTTACCAATCCGAGCAGTACTTC. Amino acids: CASSYQSEQYF.